Presented here are 23 T cell receptor beta chains from one specimen sequenced in a study of T cell responses to AZD1222 COVID-19 vaccine. Measured with immunoSEQ multiplex PCR; TCRdb has only the in-frame clones, and not every one. The sample has approximately 160,000 clones; 75% to 90% are singletons. Specimen: peripheral blood, collected on day 0 of AZD1222 vaccination. The receptor source for this set is an adult in good health.

The rearrangement uses TRBV7-9 and TRBJ2-7; D gene ambiguous. CDR3 length: 16 amino acids. Per the germline V gene, CDR1 is SEHNR and CDR2 is FQNEAQ (reference sequence). Trimming pared 2 bases from V and 1 base from J, leaving 15 bases between. CDR3 DNA sequence: TGTGCCAGCAGCTTAATCGCAGGAGCACTTTCCTACGAGCAGTACTTC. It is translated as CASSLIAGALSYEQYF. The full variable domain, completed using reference TRBV7-9 and TRBJ2-7, is DTGVSQNPRHKITKRGQNVTFRCDPISEHNRLYWYRQTLGQGPEFLTYFQNEAQLEKSRLLSDRFSAERPKGSFSTLEIQRTEQGDSAMYLCASSLIAGALSYEQYFGPGTRLTVT.

The chain joins TRBV2 to TRBJ2-5, with 7 positions matching TRBD1. The V gene end was trimmed by 11 bases and the J gene end by 0 bases; junction bases not matched to a gene: 6. The germline CDR1 and CDR2 sequences are SNHLY and FYNNEI. The length of the CDR3 is 13 residues. CDR3 coding DNA: TGTGCCGGACGGGACAGTAACCAAGAGACCCAGTACTTC. It codes for CAGRDSNQETQYF.

CDR3 amino acids: CASSLDWDMDYTF. DNA for the CDR3: TGTGCCAGCAGCTTGGATTGGGACATGGACTACACCTTC. The chain carries TRBV5-4 and TRBJ1-2, with a weak D call TRBD1 (6 bases). Looked up from germline, CDR1 is SGHNT and CDR2 is YYREEE (reference sequence). There are 13 residues in the CDR3. Deletions cut 0 bases from V and 10 bases from J, with 13 bases between.

The V and J genes are TRBV7-9 and TRBJ1-5; 10 bases map to TRBD1. V trimming: 6 bases; J trimming: 4 bases; junction bases outside the gene matches: 6. The germline CDR1 and CDR2 sequences are SEHNR and FQNEAQ (reference sequence). The CDR3 extends over 15 amino acids. DNA for the CDR3: TGTGCCAGCAGTCTAATGGGACAGGGGAATCAGCCCCAGCATTTT. It translates to CASSLMGQGNQPQHF. The variable domain in full, completed from reference TRBV7-9 and TRBJ1-5, reads DTGVSQNPRHKITKRGQNVTFRCDPISEHNRLYWYRQTLGQGPEFLTYFQNEAQLEKSRLLSDRFSAERPKGSFSTLEIQRTEQGDSAMYLCASSLMGQGNQPQHFGDGTRLSIL.

This clone came up once. The genes are TRBV11-2 and TRBJ2-5; 15 positions agree with TRBD2. J was trimmed by 5 bases and V by 5 bases; bases with no gene match: 9. This CDR3 is built from 17 residues. Germline V CDR1 and CDR2: SGHAT, FQNNGV. CDR3 sequence reads: CASSPGLAGGPLETQYF. The CDR3 DNA sequence: TGTGCCAGCAGCCCAGGACTAGCGGGAGGGCCTTTGGAGACCCAGTACTTC.

The chain links TRBV19 to TRBJ1-5, with D perhaps TRBD1 (5 bases). Deletions cut 7 bases from V and 6 bases from J, with 13 bases between. The CDR3 spans 13 residues. Germline CDR1 LNHDA, CDR2 SQIVND (reference sequence). CDR3 DNA: TGTGCCAGTAAAGCCGGGGCTGTTCAGCCCCAGCATTTT. It specifies CASKAGAVQPQHF.

The V gene is TRBV19, the J gene TRBJ1-4, with D tentatively TRBD1 (5 bases). Trimming removed 2 bases at V and 7 bases at J, with 14 bases between. The CDR3 is 15 residues long. From germline, CDR1 is LNHDA and CDR2 SQIVND (reference sequence). DNA of the CDR3: TGTGCCAGTAGTATACTAGGGGCCGGGAGTGAAAAACTGTTTTTT. Translated, it gives CASSILGAGSEKLFF.

The chain has TRBV18 and TRBJ1-6, with 7 bases that match TRBD1. The CDR3 runs to 14 residues. Germline CDR1 KGHSH, CDR2 LQKENI. V shed 8 bases, J shed 8 bases, and the junction held 9 bases outside the gene matches. In DNA form, the CDR3 reads TGTGCCAGCAGCTTGACAGGGCGAGATTCACCCCTCCACTTT. It specifies CASSLTGRDSPLHF.

The rearrangement uses TRBV7-2 and TRBJ2-2; D is ambiguous. CDR3 size: 15 residues. V dropped 3 bases and J dropped 3 bases, with 11 bases sitting between them. Germline CDR1 is SGHTA and CDR2 is FQGNSA. The CDR3 is CASSFTQIDTGELFF. The CDR3 DNA reads TGTGCCAGCAGCTTCACTCAAATAGACACCGGGGAGCTGTTTTTT.

This clone was found a few times. V gene TRBV19 combines with J gene TRBJ1-2; tentative D call: TRBD1 (6 bases). In germline, CDR1 is LNHDA, CDR2 SQIVND (reference sequence). CDR3 length equals 17 residues. V dropped 2 bases and J dropped 5 bases, with 21 bases sitting between them. CDR3 region: CASSISGGQLGGYGYTF. The CDR3, as DNA: TGTGCCAGTAGTATAAGCGGAGGACAGCTTGGAGGTTATGGCTACACCTTC.

The chain has TRBV6-5 and TRBJ1-1; D is unresolved. Per the germline V gene, CDR1 is MNHEY and CDR2 is SVGAGI. This CDR3 contains 12 residues. The V and J ends lost 5 bases and 8 bases respectively, with 12 bases between them. The CDR3 coding sequence is TGTGCCAGCAGTCGGTCACTAGCAGAAGCTTTCTTT. This sequence encodes CASSRSLAEAFF.

The gene calls are TRBV7-8 and TRBJ1-1; D may be TRBD1 (5 bases). Germline V CDR1 and CDR2: SGHVS, FQNEAQ. The CDR3 length is 16 residues. V was pared by 0 bases and J by 5 bases, with 16 bases between. In nucleotides, the CDR3 is TGTGCCAGCAGCTTAGCCCAAGGGCAGGGTAGGACTGAAGCTTTCTTT. Residues: CASSLAQGQGRTEAFF. The full variable domain, with the rest looked up from reference TRBV7-8 and TRBJ1-1, is GAGVSQSPRYKVAKRGQDVALRCDPISGHVSLFWYQQALGQGPEFLTYFQNEAQLDKSGLPSDRFFAERPEGSVSTLKIQRTQQEDSAVYLCASSLAQGQGRTEAFFGQGTRLTVV.

This chain uses TRBV24-1 with TRBJ2-2; 14 nucleotides match TRBD2. Trimming took 3 bases from V and 5 from J; bases not matched to a gene: 7. There are 18 residues in the CDR3. Germline CDR1 is KGHDR and CDR2 is SFDVKD. The CDR3, as DNA: TGTGCCACCAGTGATCCGGACTGGACTAGCGGGAGGACCGGGGAGCTGTTTTTT. The encoded protein is CATSDPDWTSGRTGELFF.

This clone has only one observation. The chain employs TRBV14 and TRBJ1-3; D is uncertain. In germline, CDR1 is SGHDN, CDR2 FVKESK. V lost 4 bases and J 0 bases, leaving 13 bases between the germline ends. This CDR3 has 16 amino acids. CDR3 loop: CASSLIRSPSGNTIYF. The DNA of the CDR3 is TGTGCCAGCAGCCTCATAAGGAGCCCCTCTGGAAACACCATATATTTT.

The chain links TRBV3-1 (or the pseudogene TRBV3-2) to TRBJ2-1; the match to TRBD1 covers 12 bases. After removal of 3 bases from V and 9 bases from J, the junction contained 9 bases not matched to a gene. The CDR3 has 16 residues. CDR1 and CDR2 from the germline V gene are LGHDT and YNNKEL (reference sequence). CDR3 DNA sequence: TGTGCCAGCAGCCATCTACCCGGGACAGGGGGCCTTGAGCAGTTCTTC. Amino acid sequence: CASSHLPGTGGLEQFF.

With respect to this clone: The sample contains more than one DNA sequence encoding this CDR3. This chain links TRBV18 with TRBJ1-2; tentatively, D is TRBD1 (5 bases). The V end lost 3 bases, the J end lost 0 bases, and 8 bases lay between the germline ends. This CDR3 spans 14 amino acids. Germline values: CDR1 KGHSH, CDR2 LQKENI. Written as DNA, the CDR3 is TGTGCCAGCTCACCCACAGGAGCTAACTATGGCTACACCTTC. It codes for CASSPTGANYGYTF.

V is TRBV27 and J is TRBJ1-4; the D is unclear. The CDR3 totals 15 residues. Germline V gene lookup returns CDR1 MNHEY and CDR2 SMNVEV (reference sequence). Trimming pared 0 bases from V and 3 bases from J, leaving 8 bases between. In DNA, the CDR3 is TGTGCCAGCAGTTTATCGGGGAATCCTAATGAAAAACTGTTTTTT. This codes for CASSLSGNPNEKLFF.

The V gene is TRBV9, the J gene TRBJ2-7, with 8 bases that match TRBD1. The CDR3 has 15 amino acids. V was pared by 0 bases and J by 0 bases, with 2 bases of the junction left unmatched. The germline gives CDR1 SGDLS, CDR2 YYNGEE. This chain's CDR3 is CASSVGGTGSYEQYF. CDR3 nucleotides: TGTGCCAGCAGCGTAGGGGGGACAGGCTCCTACGAGCAGTACTTC.

The chain has TRBV19 and TRBJ2-3; D may be TRBD2 (6 bases). V gave up 6 bases and J gave up 1 base, with 14 bases separating them. Germline CDR1 and CDR2: LNHDA and SQIVND (reference sequence). The CDR3 length is 15 residues. In DNA form, the CDR3 reads TGTGCCAGTAGCCTGGGGGGACTTGGCACAGATACGCAGTATTTT. It yields the protein CASSLGGLGTDTQYF.

The chain is built from TRBV6-1 and TRBJ1-4, with D possibly being TRBD1 (5 bases). The CDR3 runs 13 residues. Trimming cost V 2 bases and J 5 bases, with 6 bases left between them. Germline-derived CDR1 and CDR2 are MNHNS and SASEGT. The CDR3 reads CASSERDNEKLFF. As DNA, the CDR3 is TGTGCCAGCAGTGAAAGGGACAATGAAAAACTGTTTTTT.

This chain links TRBV7-9 with TRBJ1-2; 8 bases match TRBD1. Germline V gene sequence: CDR1 SEHNR, CDR2 FQNEAQ (reference sequence). The trim removed 5 bases at V and 6 bases at J, leaving 8 bases unmatched. This CDR3 has 14 amino acids. The CDR3 reads CASSPRTGSDGYTF. CDR3 bases: TGTGCCAGCAGCCCACGGACAGGGTCAGATGGCTACACCTTC. Complete variable domain (other parts from reference TRBV7-9 and TRBJ1-2): DTGVSQNPRHKITKRGQNVTFRCDPISEHNRLYWYRQTLGQGPEFLTYFQNEAQLEKSRLLSDRFSAERPKGSFSTLEIQRTEQGDSAMYLCASSPRTGSDGYTFGSGTRLTVV.

The chain joins TRBV19 to TRBJ1-2, with 7 nucleotides matching TRBD1. Germline CDR1 reads LNHDA; CDR2 reads SQIVND (reference sequence). The CDR3 contains 14 residues. V was clipped by 9 bases and J by 8 bases; unmatched bases: 15. Written as DNA, the CDR3 is TGTGCCAGCTGTCGGAGACAGGGAGTCGGCGGCTACACCTTC. Protein: CASCRRQGVGGYTF.

The chain joins TRBV5-6 to TRBJ2-7, with a weak D call TRBD2 (5 bases). CDR1 SGHDT and CDR2 YYEEEE come from the germline V gene. Deletions cut 2 bases from V and 6 bases from J, with 21 bases between. CDR3 length: 16 residues. Here the CDR3 reads CASSLGLRSGPVEQYF. For the CDR3, the DNA is TGTGCCAGCAGCTTAGGACTCAGGAGTGGGCCGGTCGAGCAGTACTTC. Full variable domain (remainder filled in from reference TRBV5-6 and TRBJ2-7): DAGVTQSPTHLIKTRGQQVTLRCSPKSGHDTVSWYQQALGQGPQFIFQYYEEEERQRGNFPDRFSGHQFPNYSSELNVNALLLGDSALYLCASSLGLRSGPVEQYFGPGTRLTVT.